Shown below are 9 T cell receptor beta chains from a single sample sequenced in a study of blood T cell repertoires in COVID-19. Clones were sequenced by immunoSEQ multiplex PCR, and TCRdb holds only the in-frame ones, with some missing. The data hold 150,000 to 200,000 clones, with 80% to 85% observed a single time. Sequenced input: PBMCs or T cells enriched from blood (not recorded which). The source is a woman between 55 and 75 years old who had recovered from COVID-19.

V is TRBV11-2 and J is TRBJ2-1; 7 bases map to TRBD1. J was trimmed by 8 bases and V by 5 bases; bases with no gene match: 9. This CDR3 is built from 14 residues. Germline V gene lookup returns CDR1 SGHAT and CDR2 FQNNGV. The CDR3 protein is CASSGRTGHDEQFF. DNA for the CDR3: TGTGCCAGCAGCGGACGGACAGGACACGATGAGCAGTTCTTC. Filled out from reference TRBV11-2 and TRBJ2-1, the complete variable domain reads EAGVAQSPRYKIIEKRQSVAFWCNPISGHATLYWYQQILGQGPKLLIQFQNNGVVDDSQLPKDRFSAERLKGVDSTLKIQPAKLEDSAVYLCASSGRTGHDEQFFGPGTRLTVL.

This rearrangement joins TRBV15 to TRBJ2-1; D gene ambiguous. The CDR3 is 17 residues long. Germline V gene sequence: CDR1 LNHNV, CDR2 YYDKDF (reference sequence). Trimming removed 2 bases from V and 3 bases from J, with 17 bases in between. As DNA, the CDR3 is TGTGCCACCAGCAGAAGTCAGGCGATGGCGAGCTACAATGAGCAGTTCTTC. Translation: CATSRSQAMASYNEQFF.

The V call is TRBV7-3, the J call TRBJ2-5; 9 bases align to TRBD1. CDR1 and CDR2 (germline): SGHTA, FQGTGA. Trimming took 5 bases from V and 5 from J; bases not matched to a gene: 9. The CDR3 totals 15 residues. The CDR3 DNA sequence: TGTGCCAGCAGCCCAACAGGGGGCTCGATGGAGACCCAGTACTTC. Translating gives CASSPTGGSMETQYF.

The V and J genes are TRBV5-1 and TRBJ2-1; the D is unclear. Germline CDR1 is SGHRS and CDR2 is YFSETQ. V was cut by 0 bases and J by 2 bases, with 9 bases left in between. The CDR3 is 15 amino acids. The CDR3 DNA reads TGCGCCAGCAGCTTGGAAGCGCAAACCTACAATGAGCAGTTCTTC. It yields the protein CASSLEAQTYNEQFF.

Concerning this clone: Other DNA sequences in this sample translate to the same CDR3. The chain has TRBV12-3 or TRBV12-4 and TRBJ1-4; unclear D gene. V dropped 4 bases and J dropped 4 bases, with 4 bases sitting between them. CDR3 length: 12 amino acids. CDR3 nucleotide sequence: TGTGCCAGCAGTTCGGGTAATGAAAAACTGTTTTTT. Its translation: CASSSGNEKLFF.

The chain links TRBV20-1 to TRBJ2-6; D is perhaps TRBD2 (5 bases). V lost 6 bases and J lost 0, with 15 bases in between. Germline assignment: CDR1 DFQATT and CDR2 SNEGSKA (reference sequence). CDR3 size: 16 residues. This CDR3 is CSASNRGSSGANVLTF. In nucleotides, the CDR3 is TGCAGTGCGAGTAACCGGGGAAGCTCTGGGGCCAACGTCCTGACTTTC.

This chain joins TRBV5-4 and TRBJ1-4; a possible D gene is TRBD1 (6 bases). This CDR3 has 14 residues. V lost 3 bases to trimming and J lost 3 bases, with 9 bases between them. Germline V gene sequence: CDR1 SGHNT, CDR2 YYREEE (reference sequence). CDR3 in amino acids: CASSSTGSNEKLFF. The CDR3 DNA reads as TGTGCCAGCAGCTCAACAGGGTCTAATGAAAAACTGTTTTTT.

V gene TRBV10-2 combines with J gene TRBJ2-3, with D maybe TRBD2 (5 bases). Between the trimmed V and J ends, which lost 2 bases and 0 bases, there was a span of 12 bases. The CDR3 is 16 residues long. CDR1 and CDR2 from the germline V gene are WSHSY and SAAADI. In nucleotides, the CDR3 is TGCGCCAGCAGTGAGGGTGGCGGGTTCAGCACAGATACGCAGTATTTT. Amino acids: CASSEGGGFSTDTQYF.

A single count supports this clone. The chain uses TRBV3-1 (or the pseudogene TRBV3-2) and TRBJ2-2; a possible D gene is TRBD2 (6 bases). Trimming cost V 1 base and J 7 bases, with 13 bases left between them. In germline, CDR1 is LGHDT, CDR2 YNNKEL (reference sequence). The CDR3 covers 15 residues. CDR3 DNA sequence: TGTGCCAGCAGCCAAGGGGCCGGGACTTACGGGGAGCTGTTTTTT. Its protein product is CASSQGAGTYGELFF.